This is a list of T cell receptor beta chains from one sample in a study of blood T cell repertoires in COVID-19. Data came from immunoSEQ multiplex PCR; TCRdb stores just in-frame clones and leaves some out. Of roughly 200,000 clones listed, about 86% are singletons. The sample was peripheral blood. These receptor sequences come from a woman aged 45-59 years with COVID-19, enrolled during active disease. CDR3s leave out the opening cysteine and the closing phenylalanine or tryptophan.

cdr3_aa: ASSSGTSGGPRPTDTQY; v_call: TRBV7-2; j_call: TRBJ2-3
cdr3_aa: ASSPRPGQGVITEAF; v_call: TRBV7-8; j_call: TRBJ1-1
cdr3_aa: AIKQGPGGNTIY; v_call: TRBV10-3; j_call: TRBJ1-3
cdr3_aa: ASSLEGLAGPMEQY; v_call: TRBV7-9; j_call: TRBJ2-7
cdr3_aa: ASSQPGQGDSPLH; v_call: TRBV4-1; j_call: TRBJ1-6
cdr3_aa: AWSVMYRGRGGELF; v_call: TRBV30; j_call: TRBJ2-2
cdr3_aa: ASSYRVTEAF; v_call: TRBV2; j_call: TRBJ1-1
cdr3_aa: ASSSGLALEQF; v_call: TRBV7-6; j_call: TRBJ2-1
cdr3_aa: ASSWTGEAF; v_call: TRBV19; j_call: TRBJ1-1
cdr3_aa: ASSDSRFNYGYT; v_call: TRBV6-4; j_call: TRBJ1-2
cdr3_aa: ASSRLRGNTEAF; v_call: TRBV6-5; j_call: TRBJ1-1
cdr3_aa: ASTTPPDTQY; v_call: TRBV12-3/TRBV12-4; j_call: TRBJ2-3
cdr3_aa: AWGDRDQPQH; v_call: TRBV30; j_call: TRBJ1-5
cdr3_aa: ASSFGDRAHGYT; v_call: TRBV5-4; j_call: TRBJ1-2
cdr3_aa: ASSKTLRLAGGNTQY; v_call: TRBV21-1; j_call: TRBJ2-3
cdr3_aa: ASSLRDRVIHEQY; v_call: TRBV5-6; j_call: TRBJ2-7
cdr3_aa: ASRSATTGLEQF; v_call: TRBV13; j_call: TRBJ2-1
cdr3_aa: ASSQTGQGRQPQH; v_call: TRBV4-2; j_call: TRBJ1-5
cdr3_aa: ASSHGTGLRAF; v_call: TRBV23-1; j_call: TRBJ1-1
cdr3_aa: ASSPYNNEQF; v_call: TRBV12-3/TRBV12-4; j_call: TRBJ2-1
cdr3_aa: ASSPPVGALNTEAF; v_call: TRBV4-1; j_call: TRBJ1-1
cdr3_aa: ASRWGYGGSADTQY; v_call: TRBV5-6; j_call: TRBJ2-3
cdr3_aa: ASSLRAAGGRTDTQY; v_call: TRBV4-1; j_call: TRBJ2-3
cdr3_aa: ASSQNRVNNQPQH; v_call: TRBV18; j_call: TRBJ1-5
cdr3_aa: AFFAGGTTGTQY; v_call: TRBV30; j_call: TRBJ2-5
cdr3_aa: ASSIEGAGETQY; v_call: TRBV19; j_call: TRBJ2-5
cdr3_aa: ASSVVKGGTRATGELF; v_call: TRBV9; j_call: TRBJ2-2
cdr3_aa: ASSQDSSEGAQY; v_call: TRBV4-3; j_call: TRBJ2-3
cdr3_aa: ASSFRDRGYGYT; v_call: TRBV27; j_call: TRBJ1-2
cdr3_aa: ASSQDSAAAIEKGQY; v_call: TRBV14; j_call: TRBJ2-7
cdr3_aa: ASSINTFQETQY; v_call: TRBV19; j_call: TRBJ2-5
cdr3_aa: ATSDSKGAQSTDTQY; v_call: TRBV24-1; j_call: TRBJ2-3
cdr3_aa: ASAQGGSGELF; v_call: TRBV18; j_call: TRBJ2-2
cdr3_aa: ASTPGQGYNEQF; v_call: TRBV5-1; j_call: TRBJ2-1
cdr3_aa: ASSPPRGGLGGNEQF; v_call: TRBV6-6; j_call: TRBJ2-1
cdr3_aa: ASSSTVAPLH; v_call: TRBV28; j_call: TRBJ1-6
cdr3_aa: ASSLAQYPQGIGLTGELF; v_call: TRBV7-8; j_call: TRBJ2-2
cdr3_aa: ASSALTGAQETQY; v_call: TRBV5-1; j_call: TRBJ2-5
cdr3_aa: ASSVRARGTDKNIQY; v_call: TRBV6-1; j_call: TRBJ2-4
cdr3_aa: ASSFSGGNTDTQY; v_call: TRBV5-1; j_call: TRBJ2-3
cdr3_aa: ASRLTSGAPGSQETQY; v_call: TRBV12-2; j_call: TRBJ2-5
cdr3_aa: ATSRDINRDRGSGELF; v_call: TRBV15; j_call: TRBJ2-2
cdr3_aa: ASRGQGRDYGYT; v_call: TRBV19; j_call: TRBJ1-2
cdr3_aa: ASSIATGLNEQF; v_call: TRBV19; j_call: TRBJ2-1
cdr3_aa: ASSIVGRGRTEAF; v_call: TRBV19; j_call: TRBJ1-1
cdr3_aa: ASSRDYEQY; v_call: TRBV2; j_call: TRBJ2-7
cdr3_aa: ASSLSRSGNTIY; v_call: TRBV5-6; j_call: TRBJ1-3
cdr3_aa: ASSSDVHRDQY; v_call: TRBV18; j_call: TRBJ2-5
cdr3_aa: ASSLPSGTGMDGYT; v_call: TRBV5-1; j_call: TRBJ1-2
cdr3_aa: ASSAVNTYYNYGYT; v_call: TRBV6-1; j_call: TRBJ1-2
cdr3_aa: ASSLAGGPQH; v_call: TRBV12-3/TRBV12-4; j_call: TRBJ1-5
cdr3_aa: ASSLSGTALHEQY; v_call: TRBV5-4; j_call: TRBJ2-7
cdr3_aa: SVSFGGAGGTDVTDTQY; v_call: TRBV29-1; j_call: TRBJ2-3
cdr3_aa: ASSQEYGGYT; v_call: TRBV3-1/TRBV3-2; j_call: TRBJ1-2
cdr3_aa: SVAHTGDGETQY; v_call: TRBV29-1; j_call: TRBJ2-5
cdr3_aa: ASSSAGENIQY; v_call: TRBV7-2; j_call: TRBJ2-4
cdr3_aa: ASSLDGSGELF; v_call: TRBV5-1; j_call: TRBJ2-2
cdr3_aa: ASSLAGWNPPEAF; v_call: TRBV11-2; j_call: TRBJ1-1
cdr3_aa: ASSSRTGVNQPQH; v_call: TRBV7-2; j_call: TRBJ1-5
cdr3_aa: ASSADPSQVNYGYT; v_call: TRBV9; j_call: TRBJ1-2